Shown below are 17 T cell receptor beta chains from a single sample sequenced in a study of cytomegalovirus exposure and HLA in healthy donors. Primers: 60 Vbeta forward and 13 Jbeta reverse. The method was immunoSEQ multiplex PCR; TCRdb's version includes in-frame clones alone and lacks a portion of them. Among about 160,000 clones listed, 80% to 90% were seen once. The specimen sequenced was PBMCs. The origin of the receptors is a woman under 30 in good health and CMV-seronegative.

This clone was detected once. The chain links TRBV7-9 to TRBJ1-2, with D possibly TRBD1 on 5 matching bases. Between the trimmed V and J ends, which lost 6 bases and 7 bases, there was a span of 18 bases. There are 14 residues in the CDR3. Germline-derived CDR1 and CDR2 are SEHNR and FQNEAQ (reference sequence). The DNA of the CDR3 is TGTGCCAGCAGTACGGGGGGGAGGGCTGCTGGCTACACCTTC. Translated: CASSTGGRAAGYTF. Using reference TRBV7-9 and TRBJ1-2 for the parts outside the CDR3, the full variable domain is DTGVSQNPRHKITKRGQNVTFRCDPISEHNRLYWYRQTLGQGPEFLTYFQNEAQLEKSRLLSDRFSAERPKGSFSTLEIQRTEQGDSAMYLCASSTGGRAAGYTFGSGTRLTVV.

V gene TRBV2 combines with J gene TRBJ2-1; 13 bases line up with TRBD2. The CDR3 totals 14 residues. Germline V CDR1 and CDR2: SNHLY, FYNNEI. V shed 8 bases, J shed 5 bases, and the junction held 3 bases outside the gene matches. CDR3 amino acids: CASAGLAGHNEQFF. As DNA, the CDR3 is TGTGCCAGCGCGGGACTAGCGGGGCACAATGAGCAGTTCTTC.

CDR3 DNA: TGTGCCAACCTTGCAGGGGGCACTGAAGCTTTCTTT. Residues: CANLAGGTEAFF. The chain links TRBV27 to TRBJ1-1; 7 positions agree with TRBD1. CDR1 is MNHEY and CDR2 is SMNVEV in the germline V gene (reference sequence). The CDR3 sequence is 12 residues long. V lost 10 bases, J lost 4 bases, and 6 bases stayed unmatched.

The chain has TRBV7-9 and TRBJ2-1; 10 nucleotides match TRBD2. In germline, CDR1 is SEHNR, CDR2 FQNEAQ (reference sequence). CDR3 length: 16 amino acids. V gave up 5 bases and J gave up 7 bases; unmatched junction bases: 11. In DNA, the CDR3 is TGTGCCAGCAGCCCTCGAGCGGGAGGGTTGTTGAATGAGCAGTTCTTC. Translated, it gives CASSPRAGGLLNEQFF.

This chain uses TRBV7-6 with TRBJ2-2, with D possibly being TRBD1 (5 bases). Trimming removed 2 bases at V and 0 bases at J, with 16 bases between. The CDR3 loop spans 18 amino acids. Germline V gene data show CDR1 as SGHVS and CDR2 as FNYEAQ. The CDR3, as DNA: TGTGCCAGCAGCTTAATCGCCAGGGTAAAGTCGAACACCGGGGAGCTGTTTTTT. Protein: CASSLIARVKSNTGELFF.

This chain joins TRBV11-2 and TRBJ2-5, with 9 nucleotides matching TRBD2. CDR1 is SGHAT and CDR2 is FQNNGV in the germline V gene. This CDR3 is 15 amino acids long. The junction had 10 bases not matched to a gene; V was cut back by 4 bases and J by 7 bases. The CDR3 DNA follows: TGTGCCAGCAGCTACCTCAGGACTAGCGAGGGGACCCAGTACTTC. It is translated as CASSYLRTSEGTQYF.

V usage is TRBV7-9 and J usage is TRBJ1-1; D perhaps matches TRBD1 (5 bases). The V end lost 7 bases, the J end lost 5 bases, and 17 bases lay between the germline ends. Germline V CDR1 and CDR2: SEHNR, FQNEAQ (reference sequence). The CDR3 sequence is 14 residues long. CDR3 DNA sequence: TGTGCCAGCACCCCGCCGGGGGTTGGGACTGAAGCTTTCTTT. This gives the protein CASTPPGVGTEAFF.

The chain uses TRBV28 and TRBJ1-1; no clear D gene. The CDR3 has 11 residues. Germline lookup yields CDR1 MDHEN and CDR2 SYDVKM. Trimming left V 6 bases short and J 2 bases short, with 4 bases between. The CDR3: CASRYNTEAFF. CDR3 bases: TGTGCCAGCAGGTATAACACTGAAGCTTTCTTT.

This chain links TRBV5-6 with TRBJ1-2, with D perhaps matching TRBD1 (5 bases). Trimming took off 6 bases at V and 8 bases at J, with 14 bases between the two ends. The CDR3 is 12 residues long. Germline V CDR1 and CDR2: SGHDT, YYEEEE. CDR3: CASTSPGRGYTF. The CDR3 coding sequence is TGTGCCAGCACTTCCCCAGGGCGCGGCTACACCTTC.

J is TRBJ1-1 and V is TRBV25-1; D unresolved. Germline CDR1 and CDR2: MGHDK and SYGVNS. This CDR3 has 14 amino acids. V lost 0 bases, J lost 6 bases, and 11 bases lay in between. CDR3 coding DNA: TGTGCCAGCAGTGAATATGGGGAGGAGGCTGAAGCTTTCTTT. Amino acids: CASSEYGEEAEAFF. The full variable domain, in which reference TRBV25-1 and TRBJ1-1 provide the parts outside the CDR3, is EADIYQTPRYLVIGTGKKITLECSQTMGHDKMYWYQQDPGMELHLIHYSYGVNSTEKGDLSSESTVSRIRTEHFPLTLESARPSHTSQYLCASSEYGEEAEAFFGQGTRLTVV.

The CDR3 DNA reads as TGTGCCAGCAGACCACAGGGATATGGCTACACCTTC. Its translation: CASRPQGYGYTF. The V and J genes are TRBV6-1 and TRBJ1-2; D may be TRBD1 (6 bases). Trimming removed 6 bases at V and 5 bases at J, with 10 bases between. From germline, CDR1 is MNHNS and CDR2 SASEGT. CDR3 length equals 12 residues.

V gene TRBV27 combines with J gene TRBJ2-7; 7 nucleotides match TRBD1. There are 15 residues in the CDR3. The V segment lost 0 bases and the J segment 3 bases; nucleotides outside the gene matches: 5. Germline lookup yields CDR1 MNHEY and CDR2 SMNVEV (reference sequence). The CDR3 nucleotides are TGTGCCAGCAGTTTATCTCCGGACAGGTACTACGAGCAGTACTTC. Translating it yields CASSLSPDRYYEQYF.

This chain links TRBV19 with TRBJ1-1; possible D gene TRBD1, 5 bases. This CDR3 contains 15 residues. CDR1 and CDR2 from the germline V gene are LNHDA and SQIVND (reference sequence). Trimming cost V 4 bases and J 7 bases, with 19 bases left between them. CDR3 coding DNA: TGTGCCAGTAGTACCTCACGGGGGAGGGCAATTGAAGCTTTCTTT. Residues: CASSTSRGRAIEAFF.

The rearrangement links TRBV19 to TRBJ2-1; the D gene is possibly TRBD2 (6 bases). Trimming removed 4 bases at V and 5 bases at J, with 27 bases between. There are 19 residues in the CDR3. Germline V CDR1 and CDR2: LNHDA, SQIVND (reference sequence). CDR3 nucleotides: TGTGCCAGTAGTACTCCCCTTCTCCAGGGAGGCTTTCCTCACAATGAGCAGTTCTTC. It translates to CASSTPLLQGGFPHNEQFF.

The chain carries TRBV5-1 and TRBJ2-2, with D uncertain. CDR1 is SGHRS and CDR2 is YFSETQ in the germline V gene. The CDR3 is 13 residues long. The V and J ends lost 5 bases and 3 bases respectively, with 8 bases between them. The CDR3 is CASRAHDTGELFF. The CDR3 coding sequence is TGCGCCAGCAGAGCCCACGACACCGGGGAGCTGTTTTTT.

CDR3 region: CSAGLVNEQFF. The CDR3 coding sequence is TGCAGTGCAGGACTAGTCAATGAGCAGTTCTTC. V and J are TRBV23-1 and TRBJ2-1, with TRBD2 matching 7 bases. TRBV23-1 qualifies as an ORF whose function is uncertain. The CDR3 runs to 11 residues.

A single count supports this clone. The rearrangement joins TRBV4-2 to TRBJ1-4; 8 nucleotides agree with TRBD1. Germline CDR1 is LGHNA and CDR2 is YNFKEQ. V shed 3 bases, J shed 5 bases, and the junction held 11 bases outside the gene matches. The CDR3 runs to 17 residues. DNA of the CDR3: TGTGCCAGCAGCCAGGGACAGGCCCCCGTTGGAAATGAAAAACTGTTTTTT. Translating it yields CASSQGQAPVGNEKLFF.